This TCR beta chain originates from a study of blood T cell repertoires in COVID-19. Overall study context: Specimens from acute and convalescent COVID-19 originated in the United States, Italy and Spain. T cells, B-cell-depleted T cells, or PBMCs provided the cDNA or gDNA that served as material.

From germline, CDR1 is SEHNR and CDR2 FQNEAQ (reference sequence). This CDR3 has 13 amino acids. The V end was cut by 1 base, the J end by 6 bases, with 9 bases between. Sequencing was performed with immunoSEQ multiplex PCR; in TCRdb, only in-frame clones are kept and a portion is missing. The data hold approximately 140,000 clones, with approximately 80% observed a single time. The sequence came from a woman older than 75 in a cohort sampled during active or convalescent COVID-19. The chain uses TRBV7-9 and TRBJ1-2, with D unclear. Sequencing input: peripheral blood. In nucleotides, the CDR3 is TGTGCCAGCAGCTTAGGTCGGGGTGATGGCTACACCTTC. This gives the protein CASSLGRGDGYTF.